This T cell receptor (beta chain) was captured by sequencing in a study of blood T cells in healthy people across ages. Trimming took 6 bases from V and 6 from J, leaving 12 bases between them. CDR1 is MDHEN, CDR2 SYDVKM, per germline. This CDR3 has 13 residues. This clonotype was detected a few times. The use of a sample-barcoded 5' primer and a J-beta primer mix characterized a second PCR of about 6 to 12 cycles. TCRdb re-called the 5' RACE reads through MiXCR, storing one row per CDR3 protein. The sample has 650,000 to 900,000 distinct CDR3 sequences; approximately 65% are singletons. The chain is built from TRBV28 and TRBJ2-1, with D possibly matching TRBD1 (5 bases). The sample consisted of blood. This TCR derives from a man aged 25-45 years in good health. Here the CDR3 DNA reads TGTGCCAGCAGCTCCGGGCAGGGCAATGAGCAGTTCTTC. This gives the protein CASSSGQGNEQFF.